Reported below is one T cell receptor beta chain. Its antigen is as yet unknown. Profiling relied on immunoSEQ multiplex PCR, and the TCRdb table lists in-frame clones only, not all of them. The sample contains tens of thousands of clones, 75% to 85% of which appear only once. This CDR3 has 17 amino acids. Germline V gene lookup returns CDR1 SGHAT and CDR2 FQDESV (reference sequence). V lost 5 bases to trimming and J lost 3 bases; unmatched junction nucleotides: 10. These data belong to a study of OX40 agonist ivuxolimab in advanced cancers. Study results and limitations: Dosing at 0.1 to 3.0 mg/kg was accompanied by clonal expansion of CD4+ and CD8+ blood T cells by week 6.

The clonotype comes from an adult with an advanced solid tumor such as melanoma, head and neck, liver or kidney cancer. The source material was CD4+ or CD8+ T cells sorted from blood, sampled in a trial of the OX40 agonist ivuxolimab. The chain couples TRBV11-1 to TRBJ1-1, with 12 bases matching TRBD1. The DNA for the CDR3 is TGTGCCAGCAGCCCCGGGGGACAGGGGGCAAGGTACACTGAAGCTTTCTTT. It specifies CASSPGGQGARYTEAFF.